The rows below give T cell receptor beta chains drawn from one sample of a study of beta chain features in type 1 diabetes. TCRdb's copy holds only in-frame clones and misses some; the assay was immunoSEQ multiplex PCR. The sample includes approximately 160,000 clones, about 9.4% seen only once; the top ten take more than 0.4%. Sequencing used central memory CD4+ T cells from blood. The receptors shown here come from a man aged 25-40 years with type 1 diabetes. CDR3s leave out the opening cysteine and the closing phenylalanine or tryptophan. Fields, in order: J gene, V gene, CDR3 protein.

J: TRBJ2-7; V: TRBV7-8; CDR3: ASSSRTSGRRYEQY
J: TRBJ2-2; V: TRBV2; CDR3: ASRRTSANTGELF
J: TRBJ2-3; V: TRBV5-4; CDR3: ASSIRTSGSTDTQY
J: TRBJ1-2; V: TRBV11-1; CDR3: ASSRTDYNYGYT
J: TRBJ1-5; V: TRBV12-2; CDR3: ASRSGQGDQPQH
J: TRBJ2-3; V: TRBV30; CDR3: AWSLGTSGVGDTQY
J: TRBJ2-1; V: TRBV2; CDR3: ASGRQNEQF
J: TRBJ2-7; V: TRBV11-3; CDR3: ASSPSGTGDYEQY
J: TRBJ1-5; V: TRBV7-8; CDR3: ASSLGEAYSNQPQH
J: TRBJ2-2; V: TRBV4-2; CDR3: ASSQDQQGSNTGELF
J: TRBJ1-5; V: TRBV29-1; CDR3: SVRTGNQPQH
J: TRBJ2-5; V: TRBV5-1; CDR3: ASSLDSFQETQY
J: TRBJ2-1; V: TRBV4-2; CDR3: ASSQDDDGGAYNEQF